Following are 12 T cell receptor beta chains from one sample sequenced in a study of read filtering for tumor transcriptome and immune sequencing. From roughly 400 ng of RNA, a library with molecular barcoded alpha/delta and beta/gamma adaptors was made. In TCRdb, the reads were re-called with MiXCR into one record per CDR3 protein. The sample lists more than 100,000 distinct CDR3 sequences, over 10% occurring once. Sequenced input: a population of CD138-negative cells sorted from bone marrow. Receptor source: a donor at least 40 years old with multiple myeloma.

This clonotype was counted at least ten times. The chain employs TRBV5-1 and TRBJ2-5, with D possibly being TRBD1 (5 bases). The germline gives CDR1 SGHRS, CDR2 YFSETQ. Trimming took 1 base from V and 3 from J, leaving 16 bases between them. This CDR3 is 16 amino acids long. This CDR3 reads CASSLSRFMTEETQYF. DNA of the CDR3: TGCGCCAGCAGCTTGTCCCGGTTTATGACAGAAGAGACCCAGTACTTC.

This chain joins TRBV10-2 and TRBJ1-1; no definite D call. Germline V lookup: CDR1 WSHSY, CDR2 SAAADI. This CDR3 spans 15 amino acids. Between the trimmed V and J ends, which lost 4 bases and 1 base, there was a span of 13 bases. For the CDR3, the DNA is TGCGCCAGCAGTGCCCCTCTCCTACCGAACACTGAAGCTTTCTTT. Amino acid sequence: CASSAPLLPNTEAFF.

The CDR3 DNA is TGTGCCAGCAACGGGTCCGCTAACTATGGCTACACCTTC. Translating gives CASNGSANYGYTF. The chain has TRBV7-9 and TRBJ1-2; D is unclear. CDR1 SEHNR and CDR2 FQNEAQ come from the germline V gene (reference sequence). The CDR3 contains 13 residues. V was shortened by 7 bases and J by 0 bases, with 9 bases between the two germline ends.

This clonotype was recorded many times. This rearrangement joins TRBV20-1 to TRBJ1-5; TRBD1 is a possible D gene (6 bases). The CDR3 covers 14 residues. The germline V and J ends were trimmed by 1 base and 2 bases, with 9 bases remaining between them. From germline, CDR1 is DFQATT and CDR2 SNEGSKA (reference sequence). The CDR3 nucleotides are TGCAGTGCTAGAGGGGGGGCAGGCAATCAGCCCCAGCATTTT. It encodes CSARGGAGNQPQHF.

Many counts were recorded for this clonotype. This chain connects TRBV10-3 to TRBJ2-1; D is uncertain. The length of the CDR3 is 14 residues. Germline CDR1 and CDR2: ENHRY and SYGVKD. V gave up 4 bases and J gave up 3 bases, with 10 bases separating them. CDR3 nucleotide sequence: TGTGCCATCAGTGCGGCGAGAGACTACAATGAGCAGTTCTTC. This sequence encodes CAISAARDYNEQFF.

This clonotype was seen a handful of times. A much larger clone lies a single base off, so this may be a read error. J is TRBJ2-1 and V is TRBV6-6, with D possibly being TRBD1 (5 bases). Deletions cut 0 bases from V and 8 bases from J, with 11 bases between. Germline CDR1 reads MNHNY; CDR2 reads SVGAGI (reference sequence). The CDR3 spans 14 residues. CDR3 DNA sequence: TGTGCCAGCAGTTACTCGGGCAGCAGGGATGAGCAGTTCTTC. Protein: CASSYSGSRDEQFF.

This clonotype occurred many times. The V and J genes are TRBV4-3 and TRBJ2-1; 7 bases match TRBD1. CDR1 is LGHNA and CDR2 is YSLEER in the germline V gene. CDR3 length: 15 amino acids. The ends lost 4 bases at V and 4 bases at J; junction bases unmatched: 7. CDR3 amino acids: CASSRSGQNYNEQFF. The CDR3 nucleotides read TGCGCCAGCAGCCGGTCGGGACAGAATTACAATGAGCAGTTCTTC.

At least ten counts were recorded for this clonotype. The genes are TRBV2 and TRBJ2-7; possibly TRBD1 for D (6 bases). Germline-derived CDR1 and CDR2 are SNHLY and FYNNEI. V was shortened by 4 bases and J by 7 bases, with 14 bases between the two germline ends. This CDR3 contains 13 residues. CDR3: CASSGDTRGEQYF. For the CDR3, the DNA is TGTGCCAGCAGTGGGGACACCCGTGGGGAGCAGTACTTC.

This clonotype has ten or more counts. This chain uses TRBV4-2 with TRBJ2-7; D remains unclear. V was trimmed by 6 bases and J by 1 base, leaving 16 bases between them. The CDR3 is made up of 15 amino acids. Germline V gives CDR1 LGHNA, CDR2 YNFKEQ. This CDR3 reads CASSYLNRGSYEQYF. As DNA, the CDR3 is TGTGCCAGCAGTTACCTAAACAGAGGTTCCTACGAGCAGTACTTC.

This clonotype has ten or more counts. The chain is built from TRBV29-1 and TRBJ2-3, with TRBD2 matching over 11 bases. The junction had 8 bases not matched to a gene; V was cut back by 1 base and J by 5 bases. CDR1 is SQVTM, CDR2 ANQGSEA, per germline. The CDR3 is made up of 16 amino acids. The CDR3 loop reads CSVEGLAGSAGDTQYF. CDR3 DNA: TGCAGCGTTGAAGGACTAGCGGGAAGTGCAGGAGATACGCAGTATTTT.

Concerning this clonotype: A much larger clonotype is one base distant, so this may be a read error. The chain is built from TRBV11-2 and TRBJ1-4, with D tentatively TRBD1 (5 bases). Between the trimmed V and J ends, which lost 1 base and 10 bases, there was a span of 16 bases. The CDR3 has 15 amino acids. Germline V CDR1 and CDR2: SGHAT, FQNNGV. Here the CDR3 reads CASSLAPDKYGKLFF. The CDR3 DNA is TGTGCCAGCAGCTTAGCCCCGGACAAATATGGAAAACTGTTTTTT.

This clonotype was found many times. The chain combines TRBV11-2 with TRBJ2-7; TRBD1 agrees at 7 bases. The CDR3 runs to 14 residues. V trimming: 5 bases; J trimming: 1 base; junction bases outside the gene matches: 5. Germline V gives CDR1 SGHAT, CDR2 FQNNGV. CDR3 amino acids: CASSPSTGSYEQYF. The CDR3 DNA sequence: TGTGCCAGCAGCCCTTCGACAGGGTCCTACGAGCAGTACTTC.